A single sample is the source of the 26 T cell receptor beta chains below, sequenced in a study of cytomegalovirus exposure and HLA in healthy donors. PCR employed 60 Vbeta and 13 Jbeta primers. Sequenced by immunoSEQ multiplex PCR; TCRdb stores in-frame clones only, minus some. The sample includes 45,000 or so clones. Specimen: PBMCs. The receptors here all came from a male donor in good health and CMV-seronegative.

The V call is TRBV13, the J call TRBJ1-1; 10 bases align to TRBD1. The CDR3 extends over 16 amino acids. Per germline, CDR1 PRHDT and CDR2 FYEKMQ (reference sequence). V lost 5 bases, J lost 5 bases, and 11 bases stayed unmatched. CDR3 amino acids: CASSPMGGTGVTEAFF. Here the CDR3 DNA reads TGTGCCAGCAGCCCGATGGGAGGGACAGGGGTTACTGAAGCTTTCTTT.

The chain employs TRBV6-5 and TRBJ2-3; weak D call: TRBD2 (5 bases). Germline loops: CDR1 MNHEY, CDR2 SVGAGI. The CDR3 contains 11 residues. V was trimmed by 6 bases and J by 4 bases, leaving 5 bases between them. The CDR3 DNA follows: TGTGCCAGCAGGCGGGCAGATACGCAGTATTTT. Translation: CASRRADTQYF.

The CDR3 nucleotides read TGTGCCAGCAGTTACCTGGGGACAGGTGGTGAAAAACTGTTTTTT. This translates into CASSYLGTGGEKLFF. The chain couples TRBV6-5 to TRBJ1-4; 8 bases align to TRBD1. The CDR3 covers 15 residues. Germline V lookup: CDR1 MNHEY, CDR2 SVGAGI. V trimming: 2 bases; J trimming: 7 bases; junction bases outside the gene matches: 6.

The rearrangement links TRBV4-2 to TRBJ2-7; possible D gene TRBD1, 6 bases. This CDR3 contains 13 residues. Germline CDR1 is LGHNA and CDR2 is YNFKEQ. Deletions cut 1 base from V and 5 bases from J, with 9 bases between. For the CDR3, the DNA is TGTGCCAGCAGCCAAGTCGAGGGGGACGAGCAGTACTTC. Translation gives CASSQVEGDEQYF.

This chain's CDR3 is CASSHDRGRDTQYF. In DNA form, the CDR3 reads TGTGCCAGCAGCCACGACAGGGGTAGAGATACGCAGTATTTT. V usage is TRBV5-6 and J usage is TRBJ2-3; 8 nucleotides match TRBD1. The CDR3 covers 14 residues. Germline assignment: CDR1 SGHDT and CDR2 YYEEEE. J gave up 5 bases and V 4 bases, and 6 bases lay outside the gene matches.

This chain uses TRBV18 with TRBJ1-4, with D possibly TRBD1 on 5 matching bases. V was trimmed by 4 bases and J by 2 bases, leaving 20 bases between them. Germline V lookup: CDR1 KGHSH, CDR2 LQKENI. The CDR3 length is 18 residues. Here the CDR3 reads CASSLQLGQGWTNEKLFF. CDR3 sequence (DNA): TGTGCCAGCTCACTCCAACTCGGGCAGGGATGGACTAATGAAAAACTGTTTTTT.

The CDR3 region has the DNA TGTGCCTGGAGTGTAGGTAGCTCTAACTATGGCTACACCTTC. Encoded protein: CAWSVGSSNYGYTF. The V and J genes are TRBV30 and TRBJ1-2; D unresolved. Germline CDR1 GTSNPN, CDR2 SVGIG (reference sequence). The CDR3 sequence is 14 residues long. Trimming left V 0 bases short and J 0 bases short, with 8 bases between.

For the CDR3, the DNA is TGTGCCAGCAGCCTTGACGGACAGAGCAATCAGCCCCAGCATTTT. Protein sequence: CASSLDGQSNQPQHF. This chain uses TRBV2 with TRBJ1-5, with D possibly TRBD1 on 6 matching bases. The CDR3 spans 15 residues. CDR1 is SNHLY, CDR2 FYNNEI, per germline. The V end was cut by 6 bases, the J end by 1 base, with 13 bases between.

V is TRBV30 and J is TRBJ1-5; D gene uncertain. Germline values: CDR1 GTSNPN, CDR2 SVGIG (reference sequence). The length of the CDR3 is 12 residues. V was cut by 0 bases and J by 5 bases, with 5 bases left in between. The CDR3 nucleotides read TGTGCCTGGAGTGTACAAGATCAGCCCCAGCATTTT. Translation: CAWSVQDQPQHF.

The DNA for the CDR3 is TGCGCCAGCAGCCGACGATTGGACAGCGATAATTCACCCCTCCACTTT. Translation: CASSRRLDSDNSPLHF. This sequence joins TRBV5-1 and TRBJ1-6; TRBD1 might be the D (6 bases). CDR1 SGHRS and CDR2 YFSETQ come from the germline V gene. Between the trimmed V and J ends, which lost 4 bases and 5 bases, there was a span of 16 bases. This CDR3 comprises 16 residues. Drawing the rest from reference TRBV5-1 and TRBJ1-6, the complete variable domain is KAGVTQTPRYLIKTRGQQVTLSCSPISGHRSVSWYQQTPGQGLQFLFEYFSETQRNKGNFPGRFSGRQFSNSRSEMNVSTLELGDSALYLCASSRRLDSDNSPLHFGNGTRLTVT.

The chain couples TRBV5-6 to TRBJ2-5; 9 nucleotides align to TRBD1. The V gene's germline CDR1 is SGHDT and CDR2 YYEEEE. The CDR3 sequence is 14 residues long. The J segment lost 2 bases and the V segment lost 6 bases, leaving 5 bases of the junction unmatched. The CDR3 nucleotides read TGTGCCAGCACCTTAGGGACAGGGCAAGAGACCCAGTACTTC. Translated: CASTLGTGQETQYF.

This sequence joins TRBV4-3 and TRBJ2-7; tentative D call: TRBD1 (5 bases). V dropped 0 bases and J dropped 6 bases, with 9 bases sitting between them. Germline CDR1 LGHNA, CDR2 YSLEER. The length of the CDR3 is 13 residues. The CDR3, as DNA: TGCGCCAGCAGCCAAGATGGCAGGGCCGAGCAGTACTTC. Translation: CASSQDGRAEQYF.

V gene TRBV7-3 combines with J gene TRBJ2-5, with a weak D call TRBD2 (7 bases). V dropped 4 bases and J dropped 1 base, with 10 bases sitting between them. CDR1 is SGHTA, CDR2 FQGTGA, per germline. This CDR3 contains 14 residues. The CDR3 DNA reads as TGTGCCAGCAGCTGGGGGGGGCCCCAAGAGACCCAGTACTTC. This codes for CASSWGGPQETQYF. Combining the CDR3 with reference TRBV7-3 and TRBJ2-5 gives the whole variable domain GAGVSQTPSNKVTEKGKYVELRCDPISGHTALYWYRQSLGQGPEFLIYFQGTGAADDSGLPNDRFFAVRPEGSVSTLKIQRTERGDSAVYLCASSWGGPQETQYFGPGTRLLVL.

The chain uses TRBV7-9 and TRBJ1-5; D is unresolved. This CDR3 region has 12 residues. Trimming pared 1 base from V and 9 bases from J, leaving 7 bases between. CDR1 and CDR2 from the germline V gene are SEHNR and FQNEAQ (reference sequence). CDR3 sequence reads: CASSLGGRPQHF. In DNA, the CDR3 is TGTGCCAGCAGCTTAGGCGGAAGGCCCCAGCATTTT.

This chain uses TRBV15 with TRBJ2-2, with 7 bases matching TRBD1. Germline V gene data show CDR1 as LNHNV and CDR2 as YYDKDF (reference sequence). The CDR3 has 15 amino acids. V gave up 0 bases and J gave up 5 bases; unmatched junction bases: 3. The CDR3 protein is CATSRDYRGTGELFF. The CDR3 DNA sequence: TGTGCCACCAGCAGAGACTACAGGGGAACCGGGGAGCTGTTTTTT.

The chain links TRBV11-2 to TRBJ2-7, with 11 nucleotides matching TRBD1. V shed 6 bases and J 3 bases; nucleotides not matched to a gene: 10. Germline V gives CDR1 SGHAT, CDR2 FQNNGV. The CDR3 runs to 16 residues. CDR3 bases: TGTGCCAGCAGAAGACCCGGGACAGGGGGGCACTACGAGCAGTACTTC. Its translation: CASRRPGTGGHYEQYF.

This chain uses TRBV4-1 with TRBJ2-3; D is unclear. The V end was cut by 1 base, the J end by 0 bases, with 8 bases between. In germline, CDR1 is MGHRA, CDR2 YSYEKL. The CDR3 is 15 residues long. This chain's CDR3 is CASSQVDSSTDTQYF. CDR3 nucleotides: TGCGCCAGCAGCCAAGTAGACTCTAGCACAGATACGCAGTATTTT.

The chain couples TRBV9 to TRBJ2-2; TRBD2 matches 10 bases. The junction had 5 bases not matched to a gene; V was cut back by 4 bases and J by 2 bases. Germline loops: CDR1 SGDLS, CDR2 YYNGEE. The CDR3 totals 16 residues. CDR3 in DNA: TGTGCCAGCAGCCCAAGGACTAGCGGTAACACCGGGGAGCTGTTTTTT. This encodes CASSPRTSGNTGELFF.

The chain employs TRBV6-5 and TRBJ1-3, with 8 bases identical to TRBD1. J lost 7 bases, V lost 9 bases, and 5 bases had no gene match. CDR1 and CDR2 from the germline V gene are MNHEY and SVGAGI. The CDR3 is 12 residues long. The CDR3 DNA sequence: TGTGCCAGTAAGACAGGGGAGAACACCATATATTTT. Residues: CASKTGENTIYF.

The chain joins TRBV5-1 to TRBJ2-3, with a weak D call TRBD2 (5 bases). Germline V gene sequence: CDR1 SGHRS, CDR2 YFSETQ. The CDR3 sequence is 14 residues long. Trimming removed 2 bases at V and 5 bases at J, with 12 bases between. CDR3 in amino acids: CASSLDGERDTQYF. The CDR3 region has the DNA TGCGCCAGCAGCTTAGACGGGGAGAGAGATACGCAGTATTTT.

The chain recombines TRBV5-4 with TRBJ2-3; TRBD2 matches 8 bases. Germline values: CDR1 SGHNT, CDR2 YYREEE (reference sequence). The trim removed 3 bases at V and 5 bases at J, leaving 5 bases unmatched. The CDR3 covers 14 residues. The CDR3 bases are TGTGCCAGCAGCTATAGCGGGGACATAGATACGCAGTATTTT. It is translated as CASSYSGDIDTQYF. Drawing the rest from reference TRBV5-4 and TRBJ2-3, the complete variable domain is ETGVTQSPTHLIKTRGQQVTLRCSSQSGHNTVSWYQQALGQGPQFIFQYYREEENGRGNFPPRFSGLQFPNYSSELNVNALELDDSALYLCASSYSGDIDTQYFGPGTRLTVL.

This chain links TRBV4-2 with TRBJ2-6, with TRBD1 matching 7 bases. Germline CDR1 reads LGHNA; CDR2 reads YNFKEQ. The CDR3 is 15 amino acids. V was clipped by 4 bases and J by 0 bases; unmatched bases: 0. The CDR3 DNA sequence: TGTGCCAGCAGCCGGGACAGCTCTGGGGCCAACGTCCTGACTTTC. Its protein is CASSRDSSGANVLTF.

The V call is TRBV6-6, the J call TRBJ1-1; 7 positions match TRBD1. J gave up 1 base and V 6 bases, and 8 bases lay outside the gene matches. Germline V gives CDR1 MNHNY, CDR2 SVGAGI (reference sequence). This CDR3 comprises 15 residues. The CDR3 DNA is TGTGCCAGCAGCTTCGCCGGGACAGCGAACACTGAAGCTTTCTTT. Translation: CASSFAGTANTEAFF.

The chain employs TRBV6-5 and TRBJ1-1; D ambiguous. The V and J ends lost 2 bases and 4 bases respectively, with 11 bases between them. Germline V lookup: CDR1 MNHEY, CDR2 SVGAGI. The length of the CDR3 is 14 residues. As DNA, the CDR3 is TGTGCCAGCAGTTACGGGCGGGGTCGCACTGAAGCTTTCTTT. It codes for CASSYGRGRTEAFF.

This sequence joins TRBV4-2 and TRBJ1-6; tentatively, D is TRBD1 (5 bases). Germline V lookup: CDR1 LGHNA, CDR2 YNFKEQ. Trimming removed 1 base from V and 10 bases from J, with 17 bases in between. The CDR3 has 16 residues. The CDR3 sequence: CASSQAAPGGGSPLHF. The CDR3 DNA reads as TGTGCCAGCAGCCAAGCTGCGCCCGGGGGTGGATCACCCCTCCACTTT.

The chain couples TRBV7-9 to TRBJ2-7; TRBD1 might be the D (6 bases). Trimming pared 4 bases from V and 3 bases from J, leaving 16 bases between. Germline CDR1 and CDR2: SEHNR and FQNEAQ (reference sequence). The CDR3 totals 15 residues. The CDR3 is CASSSPEQGNYEQYF. DNA for the CDR3: TGTGCCAGCAGCTCTCCAGAACAGGGAAACTACGAGCAGTACTTC.